This record covers a single T cell receptor (beta chain). Looked up from germline, CDR1 is SGHRS and CDR2 is YFSETQ. The V end lost 4 bases, the J end lost 0 bases, and 10 bases lay between the germline ends. The CDR3 totals 14 residues. The data were taken from a study of blood T cell repertoires in COVID-19. As for the study in general: The samples span acute and convalescent COVID-19 from the United States, Italy and Spain.

Data came from immunoSEQ multiplex PCR; TCRdb stores just in-frame clones and leaves some out. The sample includes about 130,000 clones, almost 85% of them seen just once. The specimen was peripheral blood. The clonotype comes from a woman under 40 who had recovered from COVID-19. V is TRBV5-1 and J is TRBJ1-1; D not certain. The CDR3 protein is CASSPGELNTEAFF. The CDR3 DNA is TGCGCCAGCAGCCCGGGAGAGTTGAACACTGAAGCTTTCTTT.